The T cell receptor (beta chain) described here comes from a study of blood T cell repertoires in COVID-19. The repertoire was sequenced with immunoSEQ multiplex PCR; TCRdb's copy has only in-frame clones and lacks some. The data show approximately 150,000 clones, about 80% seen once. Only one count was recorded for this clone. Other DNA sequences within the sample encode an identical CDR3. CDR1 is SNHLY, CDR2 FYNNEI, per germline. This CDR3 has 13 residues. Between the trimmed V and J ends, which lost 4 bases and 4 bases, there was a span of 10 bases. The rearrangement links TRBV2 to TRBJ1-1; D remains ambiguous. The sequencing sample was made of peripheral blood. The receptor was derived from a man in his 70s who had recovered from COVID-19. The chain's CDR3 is CASSGPRGTEAFF. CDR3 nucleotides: TGTGCCAGCAGTGGTCCACGGGGCACTGAAGCTTTCTTT.